This T cell receptor (beta chain) emerged from a study of blood T cell repertoires in COVID-19. Germline V gene lookup returns CDR1 LNHDA and CDR2 SQIVND (reference sequence). J lost 10 bases, V lost 11 bases, and 16 bases had no gene match. The CDR3 runs to 14 residues. The age range of participants was about 18 to 89 years, with residence in roughly 25 US areas. Produced via immunoSEQ multiplex PCR; TCRdb's table is partial and in-frame only. The data show around 200,000 clones, approximately 80% seen once. The chain couples TRBV19 to TRBJ2-1; 8 bases agree with TRBD2. This clonotype was sampled from a man aged 35 to 55 who had recovered from COVID-19. The specimen sequenced was PBMCs or T cells enriched from blood (not recorded which). CDR3 sequence (DNA): TGTGCCGTTCGTAGCGGCCGGGGGGGAGGAGAGCAGTTCTTC. This gives the protein CAVRSGRGGGEQFF.